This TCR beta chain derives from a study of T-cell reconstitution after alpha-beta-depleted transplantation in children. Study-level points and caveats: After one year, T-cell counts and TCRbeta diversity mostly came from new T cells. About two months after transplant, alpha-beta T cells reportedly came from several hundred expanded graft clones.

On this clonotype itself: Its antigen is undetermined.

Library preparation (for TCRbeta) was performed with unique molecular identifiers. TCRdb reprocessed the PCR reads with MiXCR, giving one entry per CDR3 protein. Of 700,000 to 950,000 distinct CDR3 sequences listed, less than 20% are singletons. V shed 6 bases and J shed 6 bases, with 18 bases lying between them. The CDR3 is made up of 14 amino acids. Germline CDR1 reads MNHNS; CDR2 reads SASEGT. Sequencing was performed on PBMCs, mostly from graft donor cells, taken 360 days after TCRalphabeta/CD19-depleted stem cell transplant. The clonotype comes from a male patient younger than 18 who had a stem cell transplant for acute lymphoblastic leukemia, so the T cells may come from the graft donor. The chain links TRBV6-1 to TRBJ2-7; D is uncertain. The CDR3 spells CASRVGGPVREQYF. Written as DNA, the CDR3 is TGTGCCAGCAGGGTTGGTGGCCCAGTTCGCGAGCAGTACTTC.